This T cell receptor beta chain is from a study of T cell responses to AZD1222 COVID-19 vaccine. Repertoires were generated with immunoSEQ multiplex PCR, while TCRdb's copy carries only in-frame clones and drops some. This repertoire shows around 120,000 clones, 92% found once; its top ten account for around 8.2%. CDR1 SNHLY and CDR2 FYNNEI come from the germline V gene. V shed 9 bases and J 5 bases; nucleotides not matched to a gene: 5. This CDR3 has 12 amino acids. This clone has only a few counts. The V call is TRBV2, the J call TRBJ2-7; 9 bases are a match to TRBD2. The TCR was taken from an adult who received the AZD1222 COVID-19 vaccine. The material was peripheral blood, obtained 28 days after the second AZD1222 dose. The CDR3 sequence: CASGTSLDEQYF. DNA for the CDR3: TGTGCCAGTGGGACTAGCTTGGACGAGCAGTACTTC.